This record concerns one T cell receptor (beta chain) sequence. The sample comes from a study of blood T cell repertoires in COVID-19. About the study: Acute and convalescent COVID-19 specimens originated in the United States, Italy and Spain. PBMCs, B-cell-depleted T cells, or T cells were the source of the cDNA or gDNA that made up the material.

Per the original methods: It was from reference gene primer amplification that nucleated cell counts were estimated. Data came from immunoSEQ multiplex PCR; TCRdb stores just in-frame clones and leaves some out. V, J and clone size are those of that table, while D and trimming were read from the DNA. The sample records 87,000 or so clones, roughly 80% being singletons. V lost 4 bases to trimming and J lost 4 bases; unmatched junction nucleotides: 11. CDR3 length: 16 amino acids. Looked up from germline, CDR1 is SGHDT and CDR2 is YYEEEE. The rearrangement joins TRBV5-6 to TRBJ2-3; 8 bases match TRBD2. Sequenced input: peripheral blood. The origin of this receptor is a woman of 80 years or more with active or convalescent COVID-19. CDR3 sequence (DNA): TGTGCCAGCAGCGGGTTGACTAGCGCAGCTTCAGATACGCAGTATTTT. It encodes CASSGLTSAASDTQYF.